This T cell receptor beta chain was captured by sequencing in a study of blood T cell repertoires in COVID-19. Here immunoSEQ multiplex PCR was the method, and the copy in TCRdb shows in-frame clones only, minus some. The sample lists roughly 40,000 clones; about 80% were seen once. The CDR3 loop spans 13 amino acids. Trimming took off 5 bases at V and 10 bases at J, with 12 bases between the two ends. Germline V lookup: CDR1 MNHEY, CDR2 SMNVEV (reference sequence). The specimen sequenced was peripheral blood. This chain joins TRBV27 and TRBJ1-6; D is ambiguous. The source of this sequence is a man between 65 and 79 years old with active or convalescent COVID-19. CDR3 in amino acids: CASSRGVSSPLHF. CDR3 DNA sequence: TGTGCCAGCAGTCGGGGTGTCAGCTCACCCCTCCACTTT.